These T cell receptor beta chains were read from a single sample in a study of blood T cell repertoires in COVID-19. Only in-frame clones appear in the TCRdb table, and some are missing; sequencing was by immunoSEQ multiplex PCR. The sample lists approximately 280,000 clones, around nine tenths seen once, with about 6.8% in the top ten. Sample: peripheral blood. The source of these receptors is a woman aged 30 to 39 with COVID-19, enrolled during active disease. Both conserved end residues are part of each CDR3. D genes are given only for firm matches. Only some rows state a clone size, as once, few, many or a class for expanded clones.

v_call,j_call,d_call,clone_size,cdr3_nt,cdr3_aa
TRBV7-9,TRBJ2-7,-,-,TGTGCCAGCAGCTTAGTCGGGCTAGCTGAGAGCGAGCAGTACTTC,CASSLVGLAESEQYF
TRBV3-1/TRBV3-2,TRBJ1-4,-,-,TGTGCCAGCAGCCCGGGAGGTTCGGAAAAACTGTTTTTT,CASSPGGSEKLFF
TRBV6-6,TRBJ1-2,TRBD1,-,TGTGCCAGCAGTTACGGGACAGGGCTGAACACCTTC,CASSYGTGLNTF
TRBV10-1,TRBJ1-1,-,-,TGCGCCAGCAGTGAGTCTTTCAGGGGTACTGAAGCTTTCTTT,CASSESFRGTEAFF
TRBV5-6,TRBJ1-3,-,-,TGTGCCAGCAGCTCTCTCCGACTGCCCTCTGGAAACACCATATATTTT,CASSSLRLPSGNTIYF
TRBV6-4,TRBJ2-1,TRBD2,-,TGTGCCAGCAGTGACCAGGCTAGCGGCTACAATGAGCAGTTCTTC,CASSDQASGYNEQFF
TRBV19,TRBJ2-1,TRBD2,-,TGTGCCAGTAGTATACGTTCGACTAGCGGGAGCTATGAGCAGTTCTTC,CASSIRSTSGSYEQFF
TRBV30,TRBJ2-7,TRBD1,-,TGTGCCTCTACAGGGGGCGGTTACGAGCAGTACTTC,CASTGGGYEQYF
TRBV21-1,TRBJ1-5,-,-,TGTGCCAGCATCCGGACAGGGAATCAGCCCCAGCATTTT,CASIRTGNQPQHF
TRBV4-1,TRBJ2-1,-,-,TGCGCCAGCAGCCAACTCAATGAGCAGTTCTTC,CASSQLNEQFF
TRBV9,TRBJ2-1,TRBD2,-,TGTGCCAGCAGCCCCGGGGGGAGCGGATGGGATGAGCAGTTCTTC,CASSPGGSGWDEQFF
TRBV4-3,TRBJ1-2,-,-,TGCGCCAGCAGCCAAGATAGTGTCTATGGCTACACCTTC,CASSQDSVYGYTF
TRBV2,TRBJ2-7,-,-,TGTGCCAGCAGTGATTGGGGGCTGGAGTCCTACGAGCAGTACTTC,CASSDWGLESYEQYF
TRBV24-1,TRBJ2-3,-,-,TGTGCCACCAGTGATTTTAGGGGGAGGGGCACAGATACGCAGTATTTT,CATSDFRGRGTDTQYF
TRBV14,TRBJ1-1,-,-,TGTGCCAGCAGCCAAGATCTCCTCTCCACTGAAGCTTTCTTT,CASSQDLLSTEAFF
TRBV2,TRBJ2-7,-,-,TGTGCCAGCAGTGTTGCCAGGGGAAGCGAGCAGTACTTC,CASSVARGSEQYF
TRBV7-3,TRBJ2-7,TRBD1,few,TGTGCCAGCAGCTTGACAGGGGATTACGAGCAGTACTTC,CASSLTGDYEQYF
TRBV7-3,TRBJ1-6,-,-,TGTGCCAGCAGCTTAGGCAGGGCCAGTTATAATTCACCCCTCCACTTT,CASSLGRASYNSPLHF
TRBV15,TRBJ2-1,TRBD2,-,TGTGCCACCACCACGGGACTAGCGGGAGAGGAAGAGCAGTTCTTC,CATTTGLAGEEEQFF
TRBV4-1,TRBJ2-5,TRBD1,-,TGCGCCAGCAGCCGAGGGGCTGACAGGGGCCAAGAGACCCAGTACTTC,CASSRGADRGQETQYF
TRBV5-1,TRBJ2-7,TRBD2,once,TGCGCCAGCAGCTTGGCCCCTTGGGGAGGGGACGAGCAGTACTTC,CASSLAPWGGDEQYF
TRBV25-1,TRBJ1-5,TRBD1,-,TGTGCCAGCAGTCCAGGGGGCTCTCAGCCCCAGCATTTT,CASSPGGSQPQHF
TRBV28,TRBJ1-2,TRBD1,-,TGTGCCAGCAGTTTATTAGGGACAGGGGAGAGCTACACCTTC,CASSLLGTGESYTF
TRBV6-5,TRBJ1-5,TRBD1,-,TGTGCCAGCAGCTCCGGGACAGGCAATCAGCCCCAGCATTTT,CASSSGTGNQPQHF
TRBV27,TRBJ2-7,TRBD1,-,TGTGCCAGCAGTATCTCTAGACAGGGGCTGGCCTACGAGCAGTACTTC,CASSISRQGLAYEQYF
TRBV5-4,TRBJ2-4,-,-,TGTGCCAGCAGCCCTGACAGAGCCGTAGCCAAAAACATTCAGTACTTC,CASSPDRAVAKNIQYF
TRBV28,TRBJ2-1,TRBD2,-,TGTGCCAGCAGTTCCCAATTAGCGGGACCCTACAATGAGCAGTTCTTC,CASSSQLAGPYNEQFF
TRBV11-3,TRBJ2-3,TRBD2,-,TGTGCCAGCAGCGCGACTAGCGGGAGAATCACAGATACGCAGTATTTT,CASSATSGRITDTQYF
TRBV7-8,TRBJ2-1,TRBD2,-,TGTGCCAGCAGCTCGGCTAGCGGGAGGGCCCTTGAGCAGTTCTTC,CASSSASGRALEQFF
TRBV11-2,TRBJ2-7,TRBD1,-,TGTGCCAGCAGCACCCCCACGGACAGGCGTCCCTACGAGCAGTACTTC,CASSTPTDRRPYEQYF
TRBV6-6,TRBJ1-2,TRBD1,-,TGTGCCAGCAGTTTCCTAGACAGGGTCGGCTACACCTTC,CASSFLDRVGYTF
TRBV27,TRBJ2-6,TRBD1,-,TGTGCCAGCAGTTTCGCGGGGACAGGGAAAGCAGGGGCCAACGTCCTGACTTTC,CASSFAGTGKAGANVLTF
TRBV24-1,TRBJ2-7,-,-,TGTGCCACCAGTGATCCCGTGAGAGGAGCCGAGCAGTACTTC,CATSDPVRGAEQYF
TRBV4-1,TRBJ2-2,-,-,TGCGCCAGCAGCCAAGCGACTTACACCGGGGAGCTGTTTTTT,CASSQATYTGELFF
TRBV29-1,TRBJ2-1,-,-,TGCAGCGTTGTTATCCTCCCGGTACGGAATGAGCAGTTCTTC,CSVVILPVRNEQFF
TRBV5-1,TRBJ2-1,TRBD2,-,TGCGCCAGCAGCTTGGGACTAGCTAATAGTAATGAGCAGTTCTTC,CASSLGLANSNEQFF
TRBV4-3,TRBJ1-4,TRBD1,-,TGCGCCAGCAGCCAACCTGGGACAGCTTCTAATGAAAAACTGTTTTTT,CASSQPGTASNEKLFF
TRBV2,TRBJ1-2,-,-,TGTGCCAGCAGCTACTTGTATGGCTACACCTTC,CASSYLYGYTF
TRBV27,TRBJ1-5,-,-,TGTGCCAGCGGCGTCGGAGGGAATCAGCCCCAGCATTTT,CASGVGGNQPQHF
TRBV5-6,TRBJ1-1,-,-,TGTGCCAGCAGCCCCGGGGATCTTAGAACTGAAGCTTTCTTT,CASSPGDLRTEAFF
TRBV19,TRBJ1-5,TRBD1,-,TGTGCCAGTAGGAGCAGGACAGGGGGCAATCAGCCCCAGCATTTT,CASRSRTGGNQPQHF
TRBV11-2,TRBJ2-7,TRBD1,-,TGTGCCAGCAGCCCGGGACAGGGTAGTTACGAGCAGTACTTC,CASSPGQGSYEQYF
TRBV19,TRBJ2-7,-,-,TGTGCCAGTAGTACCAAGGGACTTTCCCCCTCCTACGAGCAGTACTTC,CASSTKGLSPSYEQYF
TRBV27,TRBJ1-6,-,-,TGTGCCAGCAGTTTATCGTCGGGCGGGTCACCCCTCCACTTT,CASSLSSGGSPLHF
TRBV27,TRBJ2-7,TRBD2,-,TGTGCCAGCAGTTTGGTTGTTAGCGGGAGCCTCTCCTCCTACGAGCAGTACTTC,CASSLVVSGSLSSYEQYF
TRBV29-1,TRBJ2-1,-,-,TGCAGCGTTGAAGGGAGAACCTACAATGAGCAGTTCTTC,CSVEGRTYNEQFF
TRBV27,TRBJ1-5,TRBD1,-,TGTGCCAGCAGTCCCACCCGGACAGGGCCCTACAATCAGCCCCAGCATTTT,CASSPTRTGPYNQPQHF
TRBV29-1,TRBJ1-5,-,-,TGCAGCGTTGGAGGACACGGAAAGCCCCAGCATTTT,CSVGGHGKPQHF
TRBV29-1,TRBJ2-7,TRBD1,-,TGCAGCGTAGAGACAGGGGGCTTCTACGAGCAGTACTTC,CSVETGGFYEQYF